This record looks at one TCR beta chain sequence and its context. Its antigen is currently unknown. These data come from a study of cytotoxic CD8 clonotypes in ibrutinib-treated CLL. Profiling relied on immunoSEQ multiplex PCR, and the TCRdb table lists in-frame clones only, not all of them. Of under 200,000 clones in the sample, under 90% are singletons; the top ten hold under 5.5%. CDR1 and CDR2 (germline): SGHNT, YYREEE (reference sequence). The CDR3 is made up of 16 amino acids. The germline V and J ends were trimmed by 0 bases and 2 bases, with 11 bases remaining between them. Study results and caveats: Sustained-remission and progressing patients diverged in sampling times. Clonality grew at ibrutinib response; at progression, it decreased back toward baseline.

The sample in question was PBMCs, obtained after 24 months of ibrutinib treatment. The source of this sequence is a human donor with chronic lymphocytic leukemia. This chain uses TRBV5-4 with TRBJ1-4; a possible D gene is TRBD1 (6 bases). CDR3 loop: CASSLEQGNTNEKLFF. CDR3 coding DNA: TGTGCCAGCAGCTTGGAACAGGGTAACACTAATGAAAAACTGTTTTTT.